Following are 32 T cell receptor beta chains from one sample sequenced in a study of read filtering for tumor transcriptome and immune sequencing. From 300 to 450 ng of RNA, a library with molecular barcoded alpha/delta and beta/gamma adaptors was made. One entry per CDR3 protein results from TCRdb running MiXCR on the reads. This table has approximately 40,000 distinct CDR3 sequences, about 13% appearing once. Sequencing was performed on a population of CD138-negative cells sorted from bone marrow. These receptors originate from a donor at least 40 years old with multiple myeloma.

This clonotype came up many times. The chain has TRBV15 and TRBJ2-2; the match to TRBD2 covers 14 bases. The CDR3 is 18 amino acids. J was trimmed by 5 bases and V by 3 bases; bases with no gene match: 8. The germline V gene has CDR1 LNHNV and CDR2 YYDKDF (reference sequence). As DNA, the CDR3 is TGTGCCACCAGCAGGAGACTAGCGGGAGGGCCGATTACCGGGGAGCTGTTTTTT. This gives the protein CATSRRLAGGPITGELFF.

This clonotype occurred many times. This rearrangement joins TRBV7-2 to TRBJ2-7; 7 nucleotides agree with TRBD1. Germline V gene data show CDR1 as SGHTA and CDR2 as FQGNSA. This CDR3 contains 15 residues. Unmatched junction bases numbered 5, after V lost 0 bases and J lost 3 bases. CDR3 sequence (DNA): TGTGCCAGCAGCTTAGCTGGACAGGTTCTCTACGAGCAGTACTTC. As protein: CASSLAGQVLYEQYF.

This clonotype was counted a few times. The conserved phenylalanine or tryptophan normally closing the CDR3 is absent here, so this likely arose from a read error. The chain employs TRBV5-1 and TRBJ1-1; 9 bases agree with TRBD1. With 5 bases clipped from V and 4 bases from J, the junction kept 6 bases outside the gene matches. The CDR3 covers 14 residues. From germline, CDR1 is SGHRS and CDR2 YFSETQ. CDR3 region: CASRPQGAGTEAFY. The CDR3 nucleotides read TGCGCCAGCAGACCACAGGGGGCGGGCACTGAAGCTTTCTAT.

CDR3 region: CASSLVPSPARGRAGGHEQFF. DNA for the CDR3: TGTGCCAGCAGCTTAGTCCCCTCTCCGGCTAGGGGGAGGGCCGGTGGGCATGAGCAGTTCTTC. The rearrangement uses TRBV7-2 and TRBJ2-1; a possible D gene is TRBD2 (7 bases). Germline V lookup: CDR1 SGHTA, CDR2 FQGNSA. The CDR3 has 21 residues. Trimming shortened V by 1 base and J by 8 bases, and 33 bases separated the two germline ends.

This clonotype was seen ten or more times. This chain uses TRBV20-1 with TRBJ2-7; TRBD1 matches 7 bases. Trimming at V came to 1 base and at J to 9 bases, leaving 3 bases not matched to a gene. This CDR3 has 11 residues. The germline V gene has CDR1 DFQATT and CDR2 SNEGSKA (reference sequence). The CDR3 DNA follows: TGCAGTGCTAGAGGACAGGGAACGCAGTACTTC. Translating it yields CSARGQGTQYF.

The J gene is TRBJ2-1, the V gene TRBV29-1; D not resolved. The CDR3 is 14 residues long. Germline CDR1 reads SQVTM; CDR2 reads ANQGSEA. V was trimmed by 7 bases and J by 0 bases, leaving 13 bases between them. CDR3 coding DNA: TGCAGCGCTACTTTACAGAGCTCCTACAATGAGCAGTTCTTC. Translated: CSATLQSSYNEQFF.

This clonotype has only a few counts. V and J are TRBV13 and TRBJ2-5, with D uncertain. The V gene's germline CDR1 is PRHDT and CDR2 FYEKMQ (reference sequence). The V end was cut by 0 bases, the J end by 2 bases, with 10 bases between. There are 15 residues in the CDR3. The CDR3 sequence: CASSLGGLTQETQYF. For the CDR3, the DNA is TGTGCCAGCAGCTTAGGAGGGCTTACACAAGAGACCCAGTACTTC.

This clonotype has a count of ten or more. The chain employs TRBV7-9 and TRBJ2-1; D not resolved. The CDR3 contains 12 residues. The ends were cut back, 5 bases at V and 10 bases at J, with 12 bases in the middle. CDR1 is SEHNR, CDR2 FQNEAQ, per germline (reference sequence). The CDR3 is CASSPLPHEQFF. CDR3 nucleotides: TGTGCCAGCAGCCCATTGCCCCACGAGCAGTTCTTC.

This clonotype has a count of ten or more. The chain joins TRBV7-9 to TRBJ2-5; no reliable D call. Germline V gives CDR1 SEHNR, CDR2 FQNEAQ (reference sequence). V was clipped by 3 bases and J by 0 bases, with 8 bases between them. The CDR3 totals 14 residues. CDR3 residues: CASSFPINQETQYF. The CDR3 DNA is TGTGCCAGCAGCTTCCCCATAAACCAAGAGACCCAGTACTTC.

Ten or more counts support this clonotype. The V gene is TRBV4-1, the J gene TRBJ1-6, with TRBD1 as a possible D gene (6 bases). This CDR3 is built from 17 residues. Germline V lookup: CDR1 MGHRA, CDR2 YSYEKL. Trimming took off 4 bases at V and 10 bases at J, with 23 bases between the two ends. CDR3 sequence (DNA): TGCGCCAGCAGCCCCAGCTTCTTCACAGGGATAGGGTCACCCCTCCACTTT. Protein product: CASSPSFFTGIGSPLHF.

In this sample, this clonotype turned up many times. The gene calls are TRBV20-1 and TRBJ2-3; D remains ambiguous. The CDR3 length is 14 residues. Germline V gives CDR1 DFQATT, CDR2 SNEGSKA (reference sequence). With 3 bases removed from V and 5 bases from J, the gap between germline ends came to 15 bases. The CDR3 reads CSARDDQQLDTQYF. CDR3 coding DNA: TGCAGTGCTAGGGACGACCAGCAGTTAGATACGCAGTATTTT.

Many counts were recorded for this clonotype. The chain has TRBV7-8 and TRBJ2-5, with TRBD2 matching over 10 bases. CDR3 length equals 15 residues. The V gene end was trimmed by 5 bases and the J gene end by 0 bases; junction bases not matched to a gene: 3. CDR1 is SGHVS and CDR2 is FQNEAQ in the germline V gene. The CDR3 here is CASSAGLADQETQYF. The CDR3 DNA follows: TGTGCCAGCAGCGCTGGACTAGCGGACCAAGAGACCCAGTACTTC.

This clonotype was counted a few times. The junction and the germline gene differ at one end; a read error may be behind it. The chain is built from TRBV30 and TRBJ1-3; tentative D call: TRBD1 (5 bases). CDR1 and CDR2 from the germline V gene are GTSNPN and SVGIG (reference sequence). This CDR3 region has 13 residues. The CDR3 DNA sequence: TGTGCCTGGACCCGGGGGTCCCAAAACACCACATATTTT. Amino acids: CAWTRGSQNTTYF.

This clonotype was counted ten times or more. The rearrangement uses TRBV4-1 and TRBJ1-1, with TRBD1 matching 8 bases. The CDR3 loop spans 15 amino acids. Germline V gives CDR1 MGHRA, CDR2 YSYEKL. The ends lost 0 bases at V and 3 bases at J; junction bases unmatched: 3. The CDR3 coding sequence is TGCGCCAGCAGCCAAGAAGTGACAGGGGACACTGAAGCTTTCTTT. It yields the protein CASSQEVTGDTEAFF.

This clonotype was found many times. The chain has TRBV28 and TRBJ1-1; D uncertain. CDR1 is MDHEN and CDR2 is SYDVKM in the germline V gene. The CDR3 totals 12 residues. The V end was cut by 3 bases, the J end by 2 bases, with 4 bases between. CDR3 in amino acids: CASSFYNTEAFF. CDR3 coding DNA: TGTGCCAGCAGTTTCTATAACACTGAAGCTTTCTTT.

The chain has TRBV28 and TRBJ2-7, with 13 positions matching TRBD2. This CDR3 contains 18 residues. Germline CDR1 reads MDHEN; CDR2 reads SYDVKM. The V and J ends lost 4 bases and 3 bases, in that order; junction bases with no gene match: 12. This CDR3 is CASSSRTSGSSRRYEQYF. The CDR3 coding sequence is TGTGCCAGCAGTTCTCGGACTAGCGGGAGTTCCCGCCGCTACGAGCAGTACTTC.

This clonotype was detected only a few times. A much larger clone differs by one base, so this may be a read error. This sequence joins TRBV5-1 and TRBJ1-1, with D possibly being TRBD1 (5 bases). V lost 2 bases, J lost 4 bases, and 6 bases lay in between. The CDR3 sequence is 12 residues long. Per the germline V gene, CDR1 is SGHRS and CDR2 is YFSETQ. The CDR3 nucleotides are TGCGCCAGCAGCTTCGGGGGCACTGAAGCTTTCTTT. This sequence encodes CASSFGGTEAFF.

J is TRBJ2-7 and V is TRBV12-3 or TRBV12-4; perhaps TRBD2 as D (6 bases). The CDR3 runs to 15 residues. The germline V and J ends were trimmed by 5 bases and 1 base, with 15 bases remaining between them. The CDR3 sequence: CASSRSRGRSYEQYF. The CDR3 DNA reads as TGTGCCAGCAGTCGAAGTCGGGGGAGATCCTACGAGCAGTACTTC.

V usage is TRBV4-1 and J usage is TRBJ1-2; D ambiguous. Germline-derived CDR1 and CDR2 are MGHRA and YSYEKL. This CDR3 comprises 13 residues. V gave up 0 bases and J gave up 7 bases, with 9 bases separating them. In nucleotides, the CDR3 is TGCGCCAGCAGCCAAGACGGGTCGGCTGGCTACACCTTC. It is translated as CASSQDGSAGYTF.

This clonotype was recorded many times. This rearrangement joins TRBV29-1 to TRBJ1-1; D not certain. CDR3 length equals 11 residues. Trimming took 6 bases from V and 3 from J, leaving 8 bases between them. Germline loops: CDR1 SQVTM, CDR2 ANQGSEA. The CDR3 DNA reads as TGCAGCGTCGCAGGCGACACTGAAGCTTTCTTT. This gives the protein CSVAGDTEAFF. Full variable domain (outside the CDR3, taken from reference TRBV29-1 and TRBJ1-1): SAVISQKPSRDICQRGTSLTIQCQVDSQVTMMFWYRQQPGQSLTLIATANQGSEATYESGFVIDKFPISRPNLTFSTLTVSNMSPEDSSIYLCSVAGDTEAFFGQGTRLTVV.

This clonotype was seen only a few times. This may stem from a read error, because a much larger clone lies one nucleotide away. This chain connects TRBV20-1 to TRBJ1-1, with no clear D. Germline CDR1 is DFQATT and CDR2 is SNEGSKA (reference sequence). The CDR3 loop spans 12 amino acids. Trimming cost V 2 bases and J 0 bases, with 4 bases left between them. DNA of the CDR3: TGCAGTGCTAGAATTATGAACACTGAAGCTTTCTTT. It specifies CSARIMNTEAFF.

In this sample, this clonotype turned up many times. The V call is TRBV2, the J call TRBJ2-3, with TRBD2 identical over 11 bases. Germline V gene sequence: CDR1 SNHLY, CDR2 FYNNEI. This CDR3 spans 16 amino acids. V shed 2 bases and J 4 bases; nucleotides not matched to a gene: 5. The CDR3 protein is CASSEPSGRRSDTQYF. The CDR3 region has the DNA TGTGCCAGCAGTGAACCTAGCGGGAGGAGATCAGATACGCAGTATTTT.

This clonotype was seen only a few times. The genes are TRBV5-1 and TRBJ1-1; unclear D gene. V lost 7 bases, J lost 0 bases, and 16 bases lay in between. CDR3 length equals 15 residues. The germline V gene has CDR1 SGHRS and CDR2 YFSETQ. The CDR3 sequence is CASSPSGGMNTEAFF. CDR3 sequence (DNA): TGCGCCAGCTCCCCTAGCGGAGGCATGAACACTGAAGCTTTCTTT.

As concerns this clonotype: A much larger clone lies one base from this, so it may be a read error. This chain links TRBV6-5 with TRBJ2-5, with D unresolved. Germline-derived CDR1 and CDR2 are MNHEY and SVGAGI. This CDR3 spans 11 amino acids. CDR3 sequence (DNA): TGTGCCAGCATGTTCGGAGAGACCCAGCACTTC. Protein sequence: CASMFGETQHF.

As to this clonotype: One base away lies a much larger clone, so this may be a sequencing read error. The chain has TRBV6-1 and TRBJ2-7; D may match TRBD1 or TRBD2 (7 bases each). The germline V and J ends were trimmed by 5 bases and 0 bases, with 14 bases remaining between them. The CDR3 covers 15 residues. Germline lookup yields CDR1 MNHNS and CDR2 SASEGT. CDR3 amino acids: CASSKSGDSSYEQYF. DNA of the CDR3: TGTGCCAGCAGTAAAAGCGGGGACAGCTCCTACGAGCAGTACTTC.

Ten or more counts support this clonotype. J is TRBJ1-1 and V is TRBV6-1, with D unclear. Germline lookup yields CDR1 MNHNS and CDR2 SASEGT. The germline V and J ends were trimmed by 5 bases and 10 bases, with 14 bases remaining between them. The CDR3 is 12 residues long. The CDR3 DNA reads TGTGCCAGCAGTAACGCAATAGGGCGAGCTTTCTTT. It yields the protein CASSNAIGRAFF.

This clonotype came up a few times. V and J are TRBV5-1 and TRBJ2-7, with 11 bases matching TRBD1. The CDR3 extends over 14 amino acids. J was trimmed by 5 bases and V by 7 bases; bases with no gene match: 8. Looked up from germline, CDR1 is SGHRS and CDR2 is YFSETQ. As DNA, the CDR3 is TGCGCCAGCGGCCGCAGGGGACAGGGGGACGAGCAGTACTTC. It codes for CASGRRGQGDEQYF.

This clonotype was detected ten times or more. The chain has TRBV6-6 and TRBJ2-1, with D hard to call. The CDR3 contains 14 residues. The germline CDR1 and CDR2 sequences are MNHNY and SVGAGI (reference sequence). V lost 8 bases and J 5 bases, leaving 16 bases between the germline ends. CDR3 residues: CASASKWAHNEQFF. CDR3 DNA sequence: TGTGCCAGCGCGTCGAAGTGGGCACACAATGAGCAGTTCTTC.

This clonotype was seen repeatedly, ten times or more. In DNA form, the CDR3 reads TGTGCCAGCAGCTCCATGACAGGAACGAACACTGAAGCTTTCTTT. This sequence encodes CASSSMTGTNTEAFF. This sequence joins TRBV7-9 and TRBJ1-1; D might be TRBD1 (6 bases). CDR1 SEHNR and CDR2 FQNEAQ come from the germline V gene (reference sequence). This CDR3 has 15 amino acids. V lost 4 bases to trimming and J lost 1 base, with 13 bases between them.

In this sample, this clonotype turned up many times. V gene TRBV10-3 combines with J gene TRBJ2-5; D might be TRBD1 (6 bases). CDR1 ENHRY and CDR2 SYGVKD come from the germline V gene. V was shortened by 8 bases and J by 0 bases, with 10 bases between the two germline ends. This CDR3 has 13 amino acids. The CDR3 DNA reads as TGTGCCATCGGTCAGGGGTACCAAGAGACCCAGTACTTC. This codes for CAIGQGYQETQYF.

Many counts were recorded for this clonotype. The gene calls are TRBV5-1 and TRBJ1-4, with D perhaps matching TRBD1 (5 bases). Germline V gene sequence: CDR1 SGHRS, CDR2 YFSETQ. The CDR3 is made up of 15 amino acids. V lost 4 bases and J lost 6, with 16 bases in between. The CDR3: CASSPGAGGDEKLFF. CDR3 nucleotide sequence: TGCGCCAGCAGCCCTGGGGCTGGAGGGGATGAAAAACTGTTTTTT.

Only a few counts were recorded for this clonotype. This chain uses TRBV6-1 with TRBJ1-5; D is undetermined. The CDR3 is 13 amino acids. Deletions cut 10 bases from V and 4 bases from J, with 14 bases between. The germline V gene encodes CDR1 MNHNS and CDR2 SASEGT. CDR3 loop: CATGSRSNQPQHF. The CDR3 nucleotides are TGTGCCACCGGTTCAAGATCAAATCAGCCCCAGCATTTT.